The source of this T cell receptor (beta chain) is a study of blood T cell repertoires in COVID-19. Study at large: The United States, Italy and Spain supplied acute and convalescent COVID-19 samples. In each case, the material was cDNA or gDNA derived from T cells, B-cell-depleted T cells, or PBMCs.

Losses at the gene ends were 0 bases for V and 1 base for J; bases not matched to a gene: 2. This CDR3 spans 16 amino acids. CDR1 and CDR2 from the germline V gene are SGHNT and YYREEE (reference sequence). In the authors' workflow: Estimation of nucleated cell counts relied on the amplification of reference gene primers. Using immunoSEQ multiplex PCR, the repertoire was profiled, and TCRdb retains in-frame clones only, with some absent. V and J calls and clone size are copied from that table; D and trimming were computed from the DNA. Among around 150,000 clones listed, approximately 91% were seen once.

Sequencing was done on a sample of peripheral blood. This sequence was found in a man aged 50-60 years with active or convalescent COVID-19. The rearrangement links TRBV5-4 to TRBJ2-3; TRBD2 aligns across 10 bases. The CDR3 nucleotides are TGTGCCAGCAGCTTGGCCGGGACTAGCGGCACAGATACGCAGTATTTT. It specifies CASSLAGTSGTDTQYF.